The 21 T cell receptor beta chains below come from one sample, sequenced in a study of T-cell reconstitution after alpha-beta-depleted transplantation in children. For TCRbeta, the library was prepared with unique molecular identifiers. TCRdb re-analysed the PCR reads in MiXCR, keeping a single row per CDR3 protein. Among tens of thousands of distinct CDR3 sequences, 6% to 8% were seen once, and the ten largest hold around 2.4%. The sequences come from PBMCs from the stem cell graft donor, collected from the stem cell graft. All receptors derive from a human donor who donated a stem cell graft to a child with acute lymphoblastic leukemia.

This clonotype was observed a handful of times. The V gene is TRBV11-2, the J gene TRBJ2-3, with 7 bases lining up with TRBD2. This CDR3 has 17 amino acids. Germline V gene sequence: CDR1 SGHAT, CDR2 FQNNGV. The V and J ends lost 0 bases and 2 bases, in that order; junction bases with no gene match: 8. The CDR3 region has the DNA TGTGCCAGCAGCTTAGATCCGGGCGGGAGTAACACAGATACGCAGTATTTT. Its protein is CASSLDPGGSNTDTQYF.

This clonotype occurred many times. J is TRBJ1-5 and V is TRBV4-3; D remains ambiguous. Per germline, CDR1 LGHNA and CDR2 YSLEER. The CDR3 contains 17 residues. V lost 0 bases, J lost 3 bases, and 15 bases lay in between. The CDR3 loop reads CASSQDRRTAPNQPQHF. The CDR3 DNA reads TGCGCCAGCAGCCAAGATCGCCGAACAGCACCCAATCAGCCCCAGCATTTT.

The rearrangement uses TRBV6-4 and TRBJ1-1; 7 nucleotides match TRBD1. CDR1 and CDR2 from the germline V gene are MRHNA and SNTAGT. V gave up 3 bases and J gave up 1 base; unmatched junction bases: 5. The CDR3 consists of 15 residues. As DNA, the CDR3 is TGTGCCAGCAGTGATAGGACAGGAGGGAACACTGAAGCTTTCTTT. It specifies CASSDRTGGNTEAFF.

This clonotype was counted ten times or more. The chain joins TRBV20-1 to TRBJ2-1, with 7 nucleotides matching TRBD1. The CDR3 length is 12 residues. Germline-derived CDR1 and CDR2 are DFQATT and SNEGSKA (reference sequence). Trimming cost V 5 bases and J 9 bases; bases outside gene matches: 7. CDR3 nucleotide sequence: TGCAGTGCTTCCGGGACAGCGCTTGAGCAGTTCTTC. Translated, it gives CSASGTALEQFF.

Of note for this clonotype: This could be a read error, since a much larger clone is one nucleotide away. This chain links TRBV6-2 or TRBV6-3 with TRBJ1-1; D gene uncertain. V gave up 6 bases and J gave up 1 base, with 6 bases separating them. The CDR3 contains 12 residues. The germline V gene has CDR1 MNHEY and CDR2 SVGEGT. The CDR3 DNA sequence: TGTGCCAGCAGGGAAGGGAACACTGAAGCTTTCTTT. Translated: CASREGNTEAFF.

This clonotype was detected many times. This chain links TRBV20-1 with TRBJ2-7; 10 bases line up with TRBD2. The J segment lost 5 bases and the V segment lost 5 bases, leaving 9 bases of the junction unmatched. The CDR3 totals 14 residues. Germline V lookup: CDR1 DFQATT, CDR2 SNEGSKA (reference sequence). The CDR3 protein is CSAGSGGARNEQYF. CDR3 coding DNA: TGCAGTGCTGGAAGCGGGGGGGCCCGGAACGAGCAGTACTTC.

V and J are TRBV19 and TRBJ1-2; no firm D call. Trimming pared 4 bases from V and 0 bases from J, leaving 9 bases between. Germline values: CDR1 LNHDA, CDR2 SQIVND (reference sequence). CDR3 length equals 14 residues. In nucleotides, the CDR3 is TGTGCCAGTAGTAAGCCGACCTCTAACTATGGCTACACCTTC. Protein product: CASSKPTSNYGYTF.

V is TRBV15 and J is TRBJ1-2; TRBD1 might be the D (5 bases). CDR1 and CDR2 from the germline V gene are LNHNV and YYDKDF (reference sequence). This CDR3 region has 14 residues. Between the trimmed V and J ends, which lost 0 bases and 4 bases, there was a span of 9 bases. CDR3 bases: TGTGCCACCAGCAGAGAGGGGGTCGTCTATGGCTACACCTTC. Protein: CATSREGVVYGYTF. Full variable domain (missing parts from reference TRBV15 and TRBJ1-2): DAMVIQNPRYQVTQFGKPVTLSCSQTLNHNVMYWYQQKSSQAPKLLFHYYDKDFNNEADTPDNFQSRRPNTSFCFLDIRSPGLGDTAMYLCATSREGVVYGYTFGSGTRLTVV.

This clonotype has a count of ten or more. The J gene is TRBJ2-7, the V gene TRBV2; tentatively, D is TRBD1 or TRBD2 (6 bases each). The CDR3 runs 12 residues. Trimming removed 7 bases from V and 6 bases from J, with 13 bases in between. Germline V lookup: CDR1 SNHLY, CDR2 FYNNEI. DNA for the CDR3: TGTGCCAGCATACCCAGGGGAGGCGAGCAGTACTTC. Translation gives CASIPRGGEQYF.

There are many counts of this clonotype. V is TRBV4-3 and J is TRBJ2-2, with D perhaps matching TRBD1 (6 bases). The germline gives CDR1 LGHNA, CDR2 YSLEER. The length of the CDR3 is 15 residues. Trimming took off 0 bases at V and 6 bases at J, with 11 bases between the two ends. The CDR3 DNA is TGCGCCAGCAGCCAAGATCTCCAGGGGTCCGGGGAGCTGTTTTTT. Translation gives CASSQDLQGSGELFF.

The V call is TRBV6-5, the J call TRBJ1-5; D remains ambiguous. This CDR3 spans 14 amino acids. Germline V gives CDR1 MNHEY, CDR2 SVGAGI. V lost 2 bases and J lost 6, with 11 bases in between. The CDR3 sequence: CASSYGEKGQPQHF. In DNA form, the CDR3 reads TGTGCCAGCAGTTACGGGGAGAAGGGTCAGCCCCAGCATTTT.

The chain is built from TRBV7-6 and TRBJ1-2, with TRBD1 as a possible D gene (5 bases). The CDR3 covers 13 residues. Germline-derived CDR1 and CDR2 are SGHVS and FNYEAQ. Trimming shortened V by 5 bases and J by 6 bases, and 13 bases separated the two germline ends. The chain's CDR3 is CASSHLDRNGYTF. As DNA, the CDR3 is TGTGCCAGCAGCCACCTAGACAGAAATGGCTACACCTTC.

This clonotype was seen a few times. The chain employs TRBV6-6 and TRBJ2-1; D perhaps matches TRBD2 (7 bases). V lost 10 bases to trimming and J lost 10 bases, with 17 bases between them. CDR3 length equals 12 residues. The V gene's germline CDR1 is MNHNY and CDR2 SVGAGI (reference sequence). The CDR3 reads CATLKGGGEQFF. CDR3 nucleotides: TGTGCCACCTTAAAGGGGGGAGGGGAGCAGTTCTTC.

This clonotype was counted ten times or more. The chain has TRBV10-1 and TRBJ2-7; D is unresolved. Trimming pared 0 bases from V and 2 bases from J, leaving 11 bases between. The CDR3 runs to 15 residues. Germline V gene data show CDR1 as WNHNN and CDR2 as SYGVQD (reference sequence). The CDR3 DNA reads as TGCGCCAGCAGTGAGTCCGATTTAAGCACCTACGAGCAGTACTTC. Translating gives CASSESDLSTYEQYF.

This clonotype appeared many times. The chain has TRBV20-1 and TRBJ1-1; 7 nucleotides match TRBD1. The germline gives CDR1 DFQATT, CDR2 SNEGSKA (reference sequence). This CDR3 region has 14 residues. V dropped 1 base and J dropped 4; count of bases not matched to a gene: 6. The CDR3 nucleotides are TGCAGTGCTAGAGCACAGGGGAGGGGCACTGAAGCTTTCTTT. It is translated as CSARAQGRGTEAFF.

In this sample, this clonotype turned up many times. The V gene is TRBV6-1, the J gene TRBJ1-2; 9 nucleotides align to TRBD1. The ends lost 5 bases at V and 6 bases at J; junction bases unmatched: 10. Germline V gene lookup returns CDR1 MNHNS and CDR2 SASEGT. The CDR3 totals 15 residues. The CDR3 DNA reads as TGTGCCAGCAGTCGCACTACGGACAGGGGAGATGGCTACACCTTC. The encoded protein is CASSRTTDRGDGYTF.

V gene TRBV7-2 combines with J gene TRBJ2-3; 9 bases match TRBD2. Germline V gives CDR1 SGHTA, CDR2 FQGNSA. The ends lost 5 bases at V and 6 bases at J; junction bases unmatched: 12. This CDR3 is built from 16 residues. CDR3 in amino acids: CASSVGTSYAADTQYF. The CDR3 DNA sequence: TGTGCCAGCAGCGTCGGGACTAGCTACGCGGCGGATACGCAGTATTTT.

This clonotype came up many times. For the CDR3, the DNA is TGCAGTGCTAGAGATGAGAGGGGGGTCGAGACCCAGTACTTC. It yields the protein CSARDERGVETQYF. V and J are TRBV20-1 and TRBJ2-5; tentatively, D is TRBD1 or TRBD2 (6 bases each). Deletions cut 0 bases from V and 5 bases from J, with 13 bases between. The CDR3 totals 14 residues. Germline CDR1 is DFQATT and CDR2 is SNEGSKA (reference sequence).

This clonotype was seen at least ten times. The chain recombines TRBV7-9 with TRBJ2-3; 12 positions agree with TRBD2. V lost 3 bases, J lost 3 bases, and 7 bases stayed unmatched. CDR3 size: 17 residues. Germline CDR1 SEHNR, CDR2 FQNEAQ (reference sequence). The CDR3 is CASSFGSSGRVTDTQYF. CDR3 DNA: TGTGCCAGCAGCTTCGGTTCTAGCGGGAGGGTGACAGATACGCAGTATTTT.

The V gene is TRBV7-8, the J gene TRBJ1-6; TRBD1 matches at 7 bases. The CDR3 consists of 17 residues. With V trimmed by 1 base and J by 7 bases, 10 bases remained unmatched. Looked up from germline, CDR1 is SGHVS and CDR2 is FQNEAQ. The CDR3 here is CASSLVGDSPGNSPLHF. CDR3 DNA: TGTGCCAGCAGCTTAGTTGGGGACAGCCCTGGAAATTCACCCCTCCACTTT.

This clonotype was found many times. V gene TRBV12-3 or TRBV12-4 combines with J gene TRBJ2-2; 9 bases are a match to TRBD2. This CDR3 has 15 residues. The V gene end was trimmed by 5 bases and the J gene end by 1 base; junction bases not matched to a gene: 2. For the CDR3, the DNA is TGTGCCAGCAGTCGGACTAGCGAGAACACCGGGGAGCTGTTTTTT. Translation: CASSRTSENTGELFF.